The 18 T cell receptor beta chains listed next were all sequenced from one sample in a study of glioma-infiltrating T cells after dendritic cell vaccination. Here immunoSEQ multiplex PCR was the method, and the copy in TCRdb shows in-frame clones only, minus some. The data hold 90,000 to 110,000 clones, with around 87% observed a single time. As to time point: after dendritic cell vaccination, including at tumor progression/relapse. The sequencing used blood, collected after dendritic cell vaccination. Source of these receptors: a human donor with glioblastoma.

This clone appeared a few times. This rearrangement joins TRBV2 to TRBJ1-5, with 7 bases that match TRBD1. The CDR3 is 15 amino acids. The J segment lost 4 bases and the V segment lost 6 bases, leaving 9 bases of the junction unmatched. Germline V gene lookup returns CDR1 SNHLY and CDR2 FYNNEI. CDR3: CASRDQGVRNQPQHF. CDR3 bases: TGTGCCAGCAGAGATCAGGGGGTTAGAAATCAGCCCCAGCATTTT.

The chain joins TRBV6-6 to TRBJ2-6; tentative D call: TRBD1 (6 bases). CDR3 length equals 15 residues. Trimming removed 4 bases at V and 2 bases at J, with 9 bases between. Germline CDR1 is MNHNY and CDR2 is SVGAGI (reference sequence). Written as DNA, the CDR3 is TGTGCCAGCAGTTCATCAGGGGCTGGGGCCAACGTCCTGACTTTC. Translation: CASSSSGAGANVLTF.

The CDR3 DNA follows: TGCGCCAGCAGGGGATCCACAGGGCCGGATGGCTACACCTTC. Its translation: CASRGSTGPDGYTF. The chain carries TRBV5-1 and TRBJ1-2; weak D call: TRBD1 (6 bases). The CDR3 runs to 14 residues. Germline V CDR1 and CDR2: SGHRS, YFSETQ. Trimming cost V 5 bases and J 6 bases, with 17 bases left between them.

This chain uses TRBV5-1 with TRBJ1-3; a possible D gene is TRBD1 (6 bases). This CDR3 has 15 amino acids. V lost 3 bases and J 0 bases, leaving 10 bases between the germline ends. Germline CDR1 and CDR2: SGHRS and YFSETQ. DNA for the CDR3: TGCGCCAGCAGCTACGACAGGAGCTCTGGAAACACCATATATTTT. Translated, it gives CASSYDRSSGNTIYF.

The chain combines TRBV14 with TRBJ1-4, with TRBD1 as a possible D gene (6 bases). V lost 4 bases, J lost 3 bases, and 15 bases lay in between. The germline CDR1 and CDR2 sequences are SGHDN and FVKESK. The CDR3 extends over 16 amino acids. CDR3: CASSPEQGLANEKLFF. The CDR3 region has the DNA TGTGCCAGCAGCCCTGAACAGGGCTTGGCTAATGAAAAACTGTTTTTT.

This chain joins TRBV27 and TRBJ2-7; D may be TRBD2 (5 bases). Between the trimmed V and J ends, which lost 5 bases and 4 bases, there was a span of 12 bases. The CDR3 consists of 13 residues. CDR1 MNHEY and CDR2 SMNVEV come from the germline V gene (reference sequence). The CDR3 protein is CASSLGIIYEQYF. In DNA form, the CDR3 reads TGTGCCAGCAGTCTCGGGATCATATACGAGCAGTACTTC.

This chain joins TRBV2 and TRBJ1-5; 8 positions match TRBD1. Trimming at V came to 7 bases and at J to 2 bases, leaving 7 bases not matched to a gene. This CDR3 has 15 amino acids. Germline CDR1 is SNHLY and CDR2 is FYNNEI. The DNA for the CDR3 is TGTGCCAGCATTATCGACAGGGGTCGCAATCAGCCCCAGCATTTT. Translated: CASIIDRGRNQPQHF.

CDR3 nucleotide sequence: TGTGCCAGCGAAGTCGTAGGAGGAAGCGAGCAGTACTTC. As protein: CASEVVGGSEQYF. This chain joins TRBV6-1 and TRBJ2-5; tentative D call: TRBD2 (5 bases). The DNA end lines up better with TRBJ2-7; the J call may be wrong. Per germline, CDR1 MNHNS and CDR2 SASEGT. CDR3 length: 13 residues.

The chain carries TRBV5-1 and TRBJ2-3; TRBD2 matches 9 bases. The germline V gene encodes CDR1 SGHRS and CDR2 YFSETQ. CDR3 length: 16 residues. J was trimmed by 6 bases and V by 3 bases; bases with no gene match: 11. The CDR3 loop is CASSYARAGGLDTQYF. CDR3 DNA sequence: TGCGCCAGCAGCTATGCCAGGGCGGGGGGGCTGGATACGCAGTATTTT.

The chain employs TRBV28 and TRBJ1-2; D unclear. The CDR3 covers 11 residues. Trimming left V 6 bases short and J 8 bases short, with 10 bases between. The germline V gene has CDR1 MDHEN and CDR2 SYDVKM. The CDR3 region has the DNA TGTGCCAGCAGCCCCGAGGTAGGCTACACCTTC. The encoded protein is CASSPEVGYTF.

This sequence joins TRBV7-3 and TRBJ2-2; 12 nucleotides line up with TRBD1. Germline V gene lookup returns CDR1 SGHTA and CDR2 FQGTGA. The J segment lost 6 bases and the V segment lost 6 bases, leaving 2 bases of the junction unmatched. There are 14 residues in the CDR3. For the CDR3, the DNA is TGTGCCAGCAGGGGACAGGGGGCAGCCGGGGAGCTGTTTTTT. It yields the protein CASRGQGAAGELFF. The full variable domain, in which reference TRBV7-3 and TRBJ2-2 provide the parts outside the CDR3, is GAGVSQTPSNKVTEKGKYVELRCDPISGHTALYWYRQSLGQGPEFLIYFQGTGAADDSGLPNDRFFAVRPEGSVSTLKIQRTERGDSAVYLCASRGQGAAGELFFGEGSRLTVL.

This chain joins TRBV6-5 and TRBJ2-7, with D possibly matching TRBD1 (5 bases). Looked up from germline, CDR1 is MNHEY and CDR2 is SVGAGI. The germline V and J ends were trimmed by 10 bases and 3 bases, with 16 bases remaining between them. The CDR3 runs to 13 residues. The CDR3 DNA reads TGTGCCACATCCATTCAGGGTGACTACGAGCAGTACTTC. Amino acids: CATSIQGDYEQYF.

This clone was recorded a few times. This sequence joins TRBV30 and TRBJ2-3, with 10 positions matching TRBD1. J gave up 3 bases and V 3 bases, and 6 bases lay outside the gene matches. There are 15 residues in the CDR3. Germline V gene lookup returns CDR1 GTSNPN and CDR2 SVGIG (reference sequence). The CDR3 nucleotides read TGTGCCTGGAGGGGGACAGGGGCAAATACAGATACGCAGTATTTT. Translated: CAWRGTGANTDTQYF.

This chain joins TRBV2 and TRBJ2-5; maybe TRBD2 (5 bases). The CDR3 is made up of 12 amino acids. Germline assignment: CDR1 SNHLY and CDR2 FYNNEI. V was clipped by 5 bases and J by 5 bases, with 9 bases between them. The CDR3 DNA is TGTGCCAGCAGTACTAGACGGGAGACCCAGTACTTC. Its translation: CASSTRRETQYF.

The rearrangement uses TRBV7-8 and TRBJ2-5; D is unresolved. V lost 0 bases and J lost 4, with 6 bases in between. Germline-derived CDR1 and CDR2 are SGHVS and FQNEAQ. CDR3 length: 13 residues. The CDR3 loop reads CASSLAVGETQYF. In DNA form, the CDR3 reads TGTGCCAGCAGCTTAGCCGTCGGAGAGACCCAGTACTTC.

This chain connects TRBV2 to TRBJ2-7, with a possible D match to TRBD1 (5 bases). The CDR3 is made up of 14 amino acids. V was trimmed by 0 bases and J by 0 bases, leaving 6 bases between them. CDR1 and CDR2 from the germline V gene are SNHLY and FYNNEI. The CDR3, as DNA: TGTGCCAGCAGTGAAGCTCAGGGCTCCTACGAGCAGTACTTC. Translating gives CASSEAQGSYEQYF.

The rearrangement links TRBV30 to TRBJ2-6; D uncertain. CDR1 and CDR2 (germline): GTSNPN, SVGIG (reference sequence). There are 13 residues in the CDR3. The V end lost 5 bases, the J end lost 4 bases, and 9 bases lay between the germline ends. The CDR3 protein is CAWAPWGANVLTF. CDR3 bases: TGTGCCTGGGCGCCCTGGGGGGCCAACGTCCTGACTTTC. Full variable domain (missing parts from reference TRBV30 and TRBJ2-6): SQTIHQWPATLVQPVGSPLSLECTVEGTSNPNLYWYRQAAGRGLQLLFYSVGIGQISSEVPQNLSASRPQDRQFILSSKKLLLSDSGFYLCAWAPWGANVLTFGAGSRLTVL.

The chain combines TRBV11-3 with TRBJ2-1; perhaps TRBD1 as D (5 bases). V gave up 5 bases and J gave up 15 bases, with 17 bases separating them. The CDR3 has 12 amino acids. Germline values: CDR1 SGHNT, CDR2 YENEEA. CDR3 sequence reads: CASSQGSPWGFF. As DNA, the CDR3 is TGTGCCAGCAGCCAGGGTTCACCTTGGGGGTTCTTC. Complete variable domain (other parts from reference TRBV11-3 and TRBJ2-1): EAGVVQSPRYKIIEKKQPVAFWCNPISGHNTLYWYLQNLGQGPELLIRYENEEAVDDSQLPKDRFSAERLKGVDSTLKIQPAELGDSAVYLCASSQGSPWGFFGPGTRLTVL.